This note documents a single TCR beta chain sequence. This clonotype came up many times. Its specific antigen is unknown. No clone much larger than this one lies a single base away; base qualities are absent. The source of the sample is a study of T-cell memory formation after mild COVID-19 (TCRdb year 2021). A note on the overall study: TCR sequence clusters from the two donors were largely donor specific. In a couple of donors, T-cell clones that expanded and contracted after mild COVID-19 were tracked by sequencing TCRalpha and TCRbeta repertoires over time. The cohort was made up of two young adult volunteers, one female and one male, who were previously healthy. Overall results and qualifications from the work: Contracting CD4+ clones turned up mainly in the CM and EM memory subsets, whereas EMRA was where CD8+ clones were enriched. Only a couple of mild cases were covered by the study, and larger cohorts that include severe cases with pre-infection samples were considered necessary. The second-wave clones that peaked on day 37 were not confirmed to be SARS-CoV-2 specific. Balanced CD4/CD8 phenotypes were observed for clones contracting from day 15 to 85, whereas a bias towards CD4+ was observed for a second wave of clones expanding from day 15 to 37. Some responding clones were found in pre-infection memory, which suggests that pre-existing cross-reactive memory T cells took part in the SARS-CoV-2 response.

Between the V and J ends, shortened by 4 bases and 0 bases respectively, the junction contains 12 bases. Spanning cysteine to phenylalanine, the CDR3 consists of 14 amino acids. Only the CDR3 portion is preserved as DNA: 42 bases, with reading frame beginning at the first base. Based on the germline V gene (reference sequence), the CDR1 and CDR2 sequences are DFQATT and SNEGSKA. Ficoll-Paque density gradient centrifugation was the method used to isolate PBMCs. The sequencer was an Illumina NovaSeq 6000. Using 5'RACE with constant-segment primers, TCRalpha and TCRbeta cDNA libraries were constructed, with sample barcodes and unique molecular identifiers added in the process. Trizol reagent was used to extract RNA from every sample. Library amplification was performed in two PCR steps, and a second sample barcode and Illumina TruSeq adapters were introduced in the second step. The libraries were sequenced on an Illumina NovaSeq using 2 x 150 bp paired-end reads. Turning to the authors' computational methods: Demultiplexing of reads and collapsing into UMI-guided consensus sequences were performed with migec v1.2.7. With mixcr v2.1.11, UMI consensuses were aligned to TRA and TRB V and J templates and assembled into clonotypes. Expanded or contracted clonotypes were those called significant by both edgeR and NoisET, with noise models trained on biological replicates. For edgeR calls, a false discovery rate-adjusted p below 0.01 and a log2 fold-change threshold of 1 were applied. As an exploratory analysis of dynamics, PCA with hierarchical clustering was applied to max-normalized trajectories of the 1000 most abundant clonotypes. The CD4 or CD8 phenotype of responding clones was assigned using the separately sequenced CD4+ and CD8+ repertoires. TCRdb cleaned the public reads at Q25 with fastp, built clones with MiXCR and kept in-frame beta chains. Identical CDR3 protein sequences are pooled into one entry, listed with their most common genes and DNA. TCRdb's processing, not the authors', yielded these V and J calls. The sample table lists around 150,000 distinct CDR3 sequences, 9.5% to 13% of them with a count of one. The top ten clones comprise 3.8% of the sample.

This TCR was recovered from a man between 18 and 35 years old who had mild COVID-19 (a few samples of this study predate the infection). The sample titles of this study are shuffled in the database, so cell type and time point are left out; the donor was told from shared clones. Material for sequencing was PBMCs or a T cell subset sorted from them (not recorded which). Recombination linked TRBV20-1 to TRBJ1-1, with no reliable assignment of the D segment. At the DNA level, the sequence is TGCAGTGCTATCATGACAAACATGAACACTGAAGCTTTCTTT. Translation gives CSAIMTNMNTEAFF.